The 32 T cell receptor beta chains given below trace back to one sample, sequenced in a study of neurological immune-mediated disorders. Using its own MiXCR run on the 5' RACE reads, TCRdb lists one record per CDR3 protein. The table lists about 59,000 distinct CDR3 sequences, roughly an eighth of them singletons, with about 10% in the top ten. The source material was PBMCs. All receptors derive from a woman aged 55-69 years with HTLV-1-associated myelopathy (HAM/TSP).

This clonotype was recorded at least ten times. This chain links TRBV14 with TRBJ2-1, with 10 bases matching TRBD1. V lost 2 bases and J lost 7; bases outside the gene matches: 8. CDR1 and CDR2 from the germline V gene are SGHDN and FVKESK. This CDR3 region has 16 residues. For the CDR3, the DNA is TGTGCCAGCAGCCAAACCGGGACAGGGGTAGGGAATGAGCAGTTCTTC. Protein sequence: CASSQTGTGVGNEQFF.

Many counts were recorded for this clonotype. This chain connects TRBV20-1 to TRBJ2-2; 12 bases match TRBD2. There are 16 residues in the CDR3. CDR1 and CDR2 from the germline V gene are DFQATT and SNEGSKA (reference sequence). J gave up 4 bases and V 8 bases, and 11 bases lay outside the gene matches. For the CDR3, the DNA is TGCAGTACTCCCGGCCGACTAGCGGGAGCCACCGGGGAGCTGTTTTTT. Its translation: CSTPGRLAGATGELFF.

This clonotype occurred many times. V is TRBV3-1 and J is TRBJ2-3, with D possibly matching TRBD1 (6 bases). V was trimmed by 4 bases and J by 2 bases, leaving 19 bases between them. Germline loops: CDR1 LGHDT, CDR2 YNNKEL (reference sequence). The length of the CDR3 is 17 residues. In nucleotides, the CDR3 is TGTGCCAGCAGCCCCACTGGCCGAGGACAGAACACAGATACGCAGTATTTT. It specifies CASSPTGRGQNTDTQYF.

In regard to this clonotype: A much larger clone is a single base away; this may be a read error. The rearrangement uses TRBV2 and TRBJ2-1; 14 bases are shared with TRBD2. Germline CDR1 is SNHLY and CDR2 is FYNNEI. This CDR3 is built from 15 residues. CDR3 amino acids: CDSRGTSGSYNEQFF. CDR3 coding DNA: TGTGACAGCAGGGGGACTAGCGGGAGCTACAATGAGCAGTTCTTC.

In this sample, this clonotype turned up many times. The chain couples TRBV12-3 or TRBV12-4 to TRBJ2-3, with TRBD2 as a possible D gene (5 bases). This CDR3 region has 13 residues. Trimming shortened V by 7 bases and J by 5 bases, and 13 bases separated the two germline ends. CDR3 DNA sequence: TGTGCCAGCAACATCGGACTTGGAGATACGCAGTATTTT. Translation: CASNIGLGDTQYF.

This clonotype was counted ten times or more. The V and J genes are TRBV28 and TRBJ2-7; D is ambiguous. V lost 4 bases and J 4 bases, leaving 5 bases between the germline ends. The germline gives CDR1 MDHEN, CDR2 SYDVKM. There are 11 residues in the CDR3. DNA of the CDR3: TGTGCCAGCAGTTCGCCTTACGAGCAGTACTTC. Its protein product is CASSSPYEQYF.

As regards this clonotype: A much larger clone lies one base from this, so it may be a read error. The V call is TRBV5-1, the J call TRBJ2-7, with 10 bases lining up with TRBD2. The CDR3 contains 15 residues. From germline, CDR1 is SGHRS and CDR2 YFSETQ. The CDR3 region is CSSSLALAGTYEQYF. The CDR3 DNA sequence: TGCTCCAGCAGCTTGGCACTAGCGGGGACCTACGAGCAGTACTTC.

This clonotype was counted between two and nine times. This chain joins TRBV7-9 and TRBJ2-5; no definite D call. The germline gives CDR1 SEHNR, CDR2 FQNEAQ (reference sequence). Trimming removed 5 bases from V and 4 bases from J, with 5 bases in between. The CDR3 has 11 residues. CDR3 nucleotides: TGTGCCAGCAGCCAACGAGAGACCCAGTACTTC. It translates to CASSQRETQYF.

This clonotype was counted ten times or more. The V and J genes are TRBV7-9 and TRBJ1-1; no clear D gene. The V and J ends lost 5 bases and 6 bases respectively, with 13 bases between them. Per germline, CDR1 SEHNR and CDR2 FQNEAQ (reference sequence). The CDR3 sequence is 13 residues long. The CDR3 loop reads CASSGLGGPEAFF. The CDR3 region has the DNA TGTGCCAGCAGCGGCCTGGGAGGTCCTGAAGCTTTCTTT.

This clonotype came up many times. CDR3 bases: TGTGCCAGCAGTTCGCCATATGGGGGATACAATGAGCAGTTCTTC. Translating it yields CASSSPYGGYNEQFF. V gene TRBV12-3 or TRBV12-4 combines with J gene TRBJ2-1; either TRBD1 or TRBD2 may supply D (5 bases each). Trimming took off 4 bases at V and 4 bases at J, with 14 bases between the two ends. The CDR3 loop spans 15 amino acids.

This clonotype was seen many times. The chain combines TRBV6-5 with TRBJ1-1; TRBD1 aligns across 10 bases. Germline V CDR1 and CDR2: MNHEY, SVGAGI. The CDR3 length is 16 residues. Losses at the gene ends were 5 bases for V and 3 bases for J; bases not matched to a gene: 9. This CDR3 is CASSQTTGGWDTEAFF. CDR3 DNA: TGTGCCAGCAGTCAGACGACAGGGGGCTGGGACACTGAAGCTTTCTTT.

There are many counts of this clonotype. The chain joins TRBV15 to TRBJ1-2, with 8 bases lining up with TRBD1. CDR1 is LNHNV and CDR2 is YYDKDF in the germline V gene (reference sequence). The CDR3 is 15 amino acids. Trimming removed 3 bases from V and 5 bases from J; junction bases left unmatched: 8. This chain's CDR3 is CATSRTPTGEYGYTF. Written as DNA, the CDR3 is TGTGCCACCAGCAGGACCCCGACAGGGGAATATGGCTACACCTTC.

This clonotype was seen many times. J is TRBJ2-7 and V is TRBV6-1; D remains ambiguous. The V and J ends lost 2 bases and 3 bases respectively, with 14 bases between them. This CDR3 is built from 15 residues. The V gene's germline CDR1 is MNHNS and CDR2 SASEGT. CDR3 DNA sequence: TGTGCCAGCAGTGAATTTTACGTACAGAACTACGAGCAGTACTTC. Its protein is CASSEFYVQNYEQYF.

This clonotype was seen many times. This chain joins TRBV28 and TRBJ1-3; D is possibly TRBD1 (5 bases). The V and J ends lost 6 bases and 2 bases respectively, with 11 bases between them. Germline V gives CDR1 MDHEN, CDR2 SYDVKM. This CDR3 contains 14 residues. The CDR3 DNA follows: TGTGCCAGCAGGCCCGGGACGGCTGGAAACACCATATATTTT. Translating it yields CASRPGTAGNTIYF.

In this sample, this clonotype turned up many times. V and J are TRBV7-2 and TRBJ2-1, with 11 bases identical to TRBD1. Per germline, CDR1 SGHTA and CDR2 FQGNSA. CDR3 size: 16 residues. Unmatched junction bases numbered 4, after V lost 0 bases and J lost 6 bases. The CDR3 reads CASSLAWTGGPNEQFF. In DNA form, the CDR3 reads TGTGCCAGCAGCTTAGCTTGGACAGGGGGCCCCAATGAGCAGTTCTTC. The full variable domain, its missing parts supplied by reference TRBV7-2 and TRBJ2-1, is GAGVSQSPSNKVTEKGKDVELRCDPISGHTALYWYRQSLGQGLEFLIYFQGNSAPDKSGLPSDRFSAERTGGSVSTLTIQRTQQEDSAVYLCASSLAWTGGPNEQFFGPGTRLTVL.

This clonotype was seen only once. A much more abundant neighbour one base away suggests this may be a read error. This chain joins TRBV7-2 and TRBJ2-2, with 15 positions matching TRBD2. This CDR3 is built from 17 residues. Looked up from germline, CDR1 is SGHTA and CDR2 is FQGNSA. CDR3 sequence: CASSLGTSGRATGELLF. In DNA form, the CDR3 reads TGTGCCAGCAGCTTAGGGACTAGCGGGAGGGCTACCGGGGAGCTGCTTTTT.

The V call is TRBV12-3 or TRBV12-4, the J call TRBJ2-2; no definite D call. The CDR3 extends over 13 amino acids. With 5 bases removed from V and 4 bases from J, the gap between germline ends came to 8 bases. In DNA form, the CDR3 reads TGTGCCAGCAGTCTCATGGGCACCGGGGAGCTGTTTTTT. The encoded protein is CASSLMGTGELFF.

For this clonotype: This clone may be a read error of a much larger clone one base away. This chain joins TRBV14 and TRBJ2-1, with D possibly being TRBD2 (5 bases). The V end was cut by 1 base, the J end by 2 bases, with 12 bases between. Germline CDR1 and CDR2: SGHDN and FVKESK. The CDR3 totals 16 residues. DNA of the CDR3: TGTGCCAGCAGCCAAGGTCCGAGACTACCCTACAATGAGCAGTTCTTC. Translating it yields CASSQGPRLPYNEQFF.

In its sample, this clonotype was seen many times. The V call is TRBV6-2 or TRBV6-3, the J call TRBJ2-6; D is unresolved. Germline CDR1 reads MNHEY; CDR2 reads SVGEGT. The CDR3 runs 15 residues. V was clipped by 7 bases and J by 1 base, with 11 bases between them. DNA of the CDR3: TGTGCCAGCATCCTGGGGTCTTCTGGGGCCAACGTCCTGACTTTC. Encoded protein: CASILGSSGANVLTF.

This clonotype was seen ten or more times. DNA of the CDR3: TGTGCCAGCAGCGTAGACGTAAAGGGTACTGAAGCTTTCTTT. Its protein product is CASSVDVKGTEAFF. The gene calls are TRBV9 and TRBJ1-1, with D unclear. V was pared by 0 bases and J by 5 bases, with 11 bases between. The CDR3 is 14 amino acids. CDR1 SGDLS and CDR2 YYNGEE come from the germline V gene. Full variable domain (rest looked up from reference TRBV9 and TRBJ1-1): DSGVTQTPKHLITATGQRVTLRCSPRSGDLSVYWYQQSLDQGLQFLIQYYNGEERAKGNILERFSAQQFPDLHSELNLSSLELGDSALYFCASSVDVKGTEAFFGQGTRLTVV.

This clonotype was detected a few times. V usage is TRBV29-1 and J usage is TRBJ2-3; 10 bases map to TRBD2. CDR3 length: 14 amino acids. Unmatched junction bases numbered 3, after V lost 6 bases and J lost 0 bases. Germline lookup yields CDR1 SQVTM and CDR2 ANQGSEA. The DNA of the CDR3 is TGCAGCGTGGGGACTAGCGCCAGCACAGATACGCAGTATTTT. Translating gives CSVGTSASTDTQYF.

This clonotype was recorded at least ten times. V usage is TRBV10-3 and J usage is TRBJ1-3; TRBD1 aligns across 8 bases. Germline V lookup: CDR1 ENHRY, CDR2 SYGVKD. V shed 6 bases, J shed 4 bases, and the junction held 29 bases outside the gene matches. This CDR3 has 22 amino acids. In DNA form, the CDR3 reads TGTGCCATCAGGGGGACAGGACCGGAGGGTCGTCGTACGGGCGAGTTAGGAAACACCATATATTTT. Translated, it gives CAIRGTGPEGRRTGELGNTIYF.

This clonotype was seen at least ten times. The J gene is TRBJ2-7, the V gene TRBV18; 9 bases align to TRBD2. Germline V gene sequence: CDR1 KGHSH, CDR2 LQKENI. This CDR3 comprises 14 residues. V shed 3 bases, J shed 3 bases, and the junction held 3 bases outside the gene matches. The CDR3 DNA reads TGTGCCAGCTCACCGGGGACTAGCAGCTACGAGCAGTACTTC. Amino acids: CASSPGTSSYEQYF.

This clonotype came up many times. This rearrangement joins TRBV4-2 to TRBJ1-6, with 7 positions matching TRBD1. The CDR3 runs 16 residues. J was trimmed by 6 bases and V by 0 bases; bases with no gene match: 5. Germline V gives CDR1 LGHNA, CDR2 YNFKEQ. As DNA, the CDR3 is TGTGCCAGCAGCCAAGATGAAGGACAGGTTAATTCACCCCTCCACTTT. Translation gives CASSQDEGQVNSPLHF.

The CDR3 DNA is TGCGCCAGCAGGCTGAGCGTCTCCTACGAGCAGTTCTTC. It is translated as CASRLSVSYEQFF. This sequence joins TRBV5-1 and TRBJ2-1; D is unresolved. V was cut by 5 bases and J by 10 bases, with 16 bases left in between. Germline V gives CDR1 SGHRS, CDR2 YFSETQ. The CDR3 covers 13 residues.

The sample holds many counts of this clonotype. The V gene is TRBV5-5, the J gene TRBJ2-4, with 9 bases identical to TRBD1. The V and J ends lost 0 bases and 6 bases, in that order; junction bases with no gene match: 7. Germline V gene data show CDR1 as SGHKS and CDR2 as YYEKEE (reference sequence). This CDR3 is 16 amino acids long. CDR3 residues: CASSLGGLDRGNIQYF. The CDR3 bases are TGTGCCAGCAGCTTGGGGGGCCTGGACAGGGGAAACATTCAGTACTTC.

This clonotype was detected many times. CDR3 DNA: TGTGCCAGCAGTTACTCGGGACAGGCGACCTATGGCTACACCTTC. Its protein product is CASSYSGQATYGYTF. The chain couples TRBV6-2 or TRBV6-3 to TRBJ1-2, with 8 bases lining up with TRBD1. Losses at the gene ends were 0 bases for V and 4 bases for J; bases not matched to a gene: 4. The CDR3 length is 15 residues. Germline CDR1 reads MNHEY; CDR2 reads SVGEGT.

By share of the sample, this clonotype is medium-sized. This chain connects TRBV27 to TRBJ2-6; D gene unclear. The V and J ends lost 7 bases and 0 bases respectively, with 4 bases between them. Germline V gene lookup returns CDR1 MNHEY and CDR2 SMNVEV (reference sequence). The CDR3 covers 13 residues. The CDR3 region has the DNA TGTGCCAGCACCTCCTCTGGGGCCAACGTCCTGACTTTC. This sequence encodes CASTSSGANVLTF.

This clonotype was counted at least ten times. CDR3 residues: CASSLDSLNNEQFF. The CDR3 nucleotides read TGCGCCAGCAGCTTGGACAGTCTGAACAATGAGCAGTTCTTC. V gene TRBV5-1 combines with J gene TRBJ2-1; D uncertain. CDR3 length: 14 amino acids. Per the germline V gene, CDR1 is SGHRS and CDR2 is YFSETQ. With 0 bases removed from V and 5 bases from J, the gap between germline ends came to 9 bases.

This clonotype showed up many times. This sequence joins TRBV2 and TRBJ2-2, with TRBD2 matching over 12 bases. The length of the CDR3 is 14 residues. V trimming: 6 bases; J trimming: 5 bases; junction bases outside the gene matches: 1. The V gene's germline CDR1 is SNHLY and CDR2 FYNNEI. In DNA form, the CDR3 reads TGTGCCAGCAGACTAGCGGGAGGAACCGGGGAGCTGTTTTTT. Encoded protein: CASRLAGGTGELFF.

This clonotype appeared many times. This chain's CDR3 is CASSYHRSYEQYF. The CDR3 bases are TGTGCCAGCAGTTACCATCGCTCCTACGAGCAGTACTTC. The chain couples TRBV6-6 to TRBJ2-7; D uncertain. This CDR3 has 13 amino acids. V dropped 2 bases and J dropped 0 bases, with 5 bases sitting between them. Germline CDR1 and CDR2: MNHNY and SVGAGI (reference sequence).

There are many counts of this clonotype. This chain joins TRBV5-1 and TRBJ1-1; 9 bases are shared with TRBD1. The CDR3 contains 13 residues. With V trimmed by 5 bases and J by 8 bases, 7 bases remained unmatched. CDR1 is SGHRS, CDR2 YFSETQ, per germline. The CDR3 region is CASRAGTGQEAFF. The CDR3 DNA is TGCGCCAGCAGGGCCGGGACAGGGCAGGAAGCTTTCTTT. The full variable domain, completed using reference TRBV5-1 and TRBJ1-1, is KAGVTQTPRYLIKTRGQQVTLSCSPISGHRSVSWYQQTPGQGLQFLFEYFSETQRNKGNFPGRFSGRQFSNSRSEMNVSTLELGDSALYLCASRAGTGQEAFFGQGTRLTVV.